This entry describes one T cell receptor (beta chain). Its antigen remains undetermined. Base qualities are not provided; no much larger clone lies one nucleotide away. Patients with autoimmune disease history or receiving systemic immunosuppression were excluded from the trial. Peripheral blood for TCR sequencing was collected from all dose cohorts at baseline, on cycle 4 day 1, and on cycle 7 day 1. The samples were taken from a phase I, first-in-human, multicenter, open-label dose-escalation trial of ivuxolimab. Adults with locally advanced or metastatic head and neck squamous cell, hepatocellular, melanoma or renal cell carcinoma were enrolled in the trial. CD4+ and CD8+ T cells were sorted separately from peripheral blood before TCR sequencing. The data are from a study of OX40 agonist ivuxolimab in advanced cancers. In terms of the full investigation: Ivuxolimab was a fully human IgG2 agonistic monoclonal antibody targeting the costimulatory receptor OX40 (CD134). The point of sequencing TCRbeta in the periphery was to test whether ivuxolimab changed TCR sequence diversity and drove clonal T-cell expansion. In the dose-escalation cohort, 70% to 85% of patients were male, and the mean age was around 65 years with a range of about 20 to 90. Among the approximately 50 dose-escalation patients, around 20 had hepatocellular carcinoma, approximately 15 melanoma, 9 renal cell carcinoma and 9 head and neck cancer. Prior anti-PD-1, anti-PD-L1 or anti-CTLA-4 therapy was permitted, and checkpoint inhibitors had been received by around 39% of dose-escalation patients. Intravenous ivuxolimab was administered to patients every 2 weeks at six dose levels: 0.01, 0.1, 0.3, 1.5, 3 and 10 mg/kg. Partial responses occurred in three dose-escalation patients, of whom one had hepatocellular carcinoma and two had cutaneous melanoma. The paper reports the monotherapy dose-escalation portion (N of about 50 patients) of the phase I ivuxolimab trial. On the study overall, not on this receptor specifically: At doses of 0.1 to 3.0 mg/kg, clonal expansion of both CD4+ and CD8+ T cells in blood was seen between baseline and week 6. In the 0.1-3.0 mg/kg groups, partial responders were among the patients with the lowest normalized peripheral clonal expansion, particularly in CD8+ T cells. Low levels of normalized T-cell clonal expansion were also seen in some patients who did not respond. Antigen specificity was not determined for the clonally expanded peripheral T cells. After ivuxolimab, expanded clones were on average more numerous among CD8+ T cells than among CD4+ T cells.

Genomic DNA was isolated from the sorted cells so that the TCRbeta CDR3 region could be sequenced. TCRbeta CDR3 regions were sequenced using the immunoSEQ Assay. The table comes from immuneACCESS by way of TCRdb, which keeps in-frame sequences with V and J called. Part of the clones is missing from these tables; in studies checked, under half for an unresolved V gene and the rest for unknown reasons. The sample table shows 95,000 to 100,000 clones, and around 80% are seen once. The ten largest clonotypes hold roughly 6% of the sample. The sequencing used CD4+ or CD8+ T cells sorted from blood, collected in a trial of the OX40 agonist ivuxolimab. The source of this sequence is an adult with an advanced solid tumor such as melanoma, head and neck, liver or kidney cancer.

The CDR3 reads as follows: CASSATGVRGEAFF. The DNA is TGTGCCAGCAGCGCCACAGGGGTGCGAGGTGAAGCTTTCTTT. The chain uses TRBV9 and TRBJ1-1; the junction holds 7 bases that match TRBD1. For this chain, trimming is 3 bases at the V end and 7 bases at the J end, and the number of junction bases without a gene match is 9. The CDR3, cysteine through phenylalanine, is 14 amino acids long. CDR3 DNA is the only sequence kept; it has 42 bases, read in frame from the first base. CDR1 SGDLS and CDR2 YYNGEE were looked up in the germline V gene.